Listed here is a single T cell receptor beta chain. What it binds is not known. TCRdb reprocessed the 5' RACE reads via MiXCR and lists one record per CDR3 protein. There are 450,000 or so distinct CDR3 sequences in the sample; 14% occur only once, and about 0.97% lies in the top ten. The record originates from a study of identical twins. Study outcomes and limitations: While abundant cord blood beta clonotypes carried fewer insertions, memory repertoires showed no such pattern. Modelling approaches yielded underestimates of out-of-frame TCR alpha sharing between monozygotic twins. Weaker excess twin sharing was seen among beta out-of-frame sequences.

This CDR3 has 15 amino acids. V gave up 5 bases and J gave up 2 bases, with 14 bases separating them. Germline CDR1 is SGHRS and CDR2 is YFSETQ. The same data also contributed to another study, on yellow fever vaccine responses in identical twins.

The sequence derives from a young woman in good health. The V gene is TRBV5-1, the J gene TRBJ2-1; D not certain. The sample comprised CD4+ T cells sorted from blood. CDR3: CASRPTATAYNEQFF. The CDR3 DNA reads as TGCGCCAGCAGGCCTACAGCTACTGCCTACAATGAGCAGTTCTTC.